This TCR beta chain was sequenced in a study of shared clonotypes between healthy human individuals. Study-wide points: Richness estimates generally favored naive over memory subsets.

With respect to this clone: Its antigen is undetermined.

TCRdb keeps only in-frame clones here, not all; method: immunoSEQ multiplex PCR. The data hold around 750,000 clones, with approximately 79% observed a single time. Looked up from germline, CDR1 is WSHSY and CDR2 is SAAADI. This CDR3 contains 15 residues. Trimming removed 0 bases at V and 1 base at J, with 9 bases between. Material for sequencing was memory CD4+ T cells sorted from blood. Subset defined: CD45RA-negative fraction. This receptor was obtained from a woman in her twenties or thirties in good health. The chain carries TRBV10-2 and TRBJ1-1, with a tentative D call TRBD1 (5 bases). The CDR3 loop reads CASSESKTGNTEAFF. CDR3 coding DNA: TGCGCCAGCAGTGAGTCAAAAACAGGGAACACTGAAGCTTTCTTT.